The entry below describes one T cell receptor (beta chain). As for treatment: oral pan-JAK inhibitor, 5-10 mg twice daily. TCR sequencing used cDNA made by reverse transcription of extracted RNA. Assay used: immunoSEQ multiplex PCR; TCRdb lists only in-frame clones, some missing. The repertoire holds 150,000 to 200,000 clones, around 51% seen once, with about 9.4% in the top ten. The trim removed 5 bases at V and 5 bases at J, leaving 7 bases unmatched. The CDR3 runs 16 residues. The V gene's germline CDR1 is SGHTA and CDR2 FQGNSA. This record comes from a study of CD8+ T cells in alopecia areata. Study details: Tofacitinib lasted 6 to 18 months, then 6 months off drug. Using the percentage of affected scalp area, treated patients' severity was scored.

The sequence was collected from a human donor with alopecia areata. The sequencing here drew on CD8+ T cells sorted from blood, taken around week 52, from a patient treated with tofacitinib. The chain couples TRBV7-2 to TRBJ2-3, with 13 positions matching TRBD2. Here the CDR3 reads CASSLLAGGSLDTQYF. CDR3 bases: TGTGCCAGCAGCCTACTAGCGGGGGGGTCCTTAGATACGCAGTATTTT.